This T cell receptor beta chain was sequenced during a study of vaccination effects on CD4 cells after COVID-19. Germline-derived CDR1 and CDR2 are LNHDA and SQIVND (reference sequence). Trimming left V 1 base short and J 4 bases short, with 8 bases between. The CDR3 extends over 14 amino acids. Subsequent to 10 days of culture, CD4+ T cells were isolated. No vaccinee had earlier SARS-CoV-2 infection, and nucleocapsid antibodies were negative. In the cultures, half the medium was exchanged for IL-2 medium on days 3 and 7. Measured with immunoSEQ multiplex PCR; TCRdb has only the in-frame clones, and not every one. The sample has fewer than 35,000 clones, 70% to 80% seen once. Points on this clone: Its target is not known.

Whole-study results and caveats: The authors studied few convalescent patients and collected no early post-infection timepoints.

The chain carries TRBV19 and TRBJ2-1; D ambiguous. The sample was CD4+ T cells from PBMCs cultured without peptide, taken before COVID-19 vaccination. This TCR was recovered from a human donor who received a COVID-19 vaccine. CDR3 sequence (DNA): TGTGCCAGTAGTATAGGAGTCGATTACAATGAGCAGTTCTTC. Translating gives CASSIGVDYNEQFF. The entire variable domain, with the rest obtained from reference TRBV19 and TRBJ2-1, is as follows: DGGITQSPKYLFRKEGQNVTLSCEQNLNHDAMYWYRQDPGQGLRLIYYSQIVNDFQKGDIAEGYSVSREKKESFPLTVTSAQKNPTAFYLCASSIGVDYNEQFFGPGTRLTVL.